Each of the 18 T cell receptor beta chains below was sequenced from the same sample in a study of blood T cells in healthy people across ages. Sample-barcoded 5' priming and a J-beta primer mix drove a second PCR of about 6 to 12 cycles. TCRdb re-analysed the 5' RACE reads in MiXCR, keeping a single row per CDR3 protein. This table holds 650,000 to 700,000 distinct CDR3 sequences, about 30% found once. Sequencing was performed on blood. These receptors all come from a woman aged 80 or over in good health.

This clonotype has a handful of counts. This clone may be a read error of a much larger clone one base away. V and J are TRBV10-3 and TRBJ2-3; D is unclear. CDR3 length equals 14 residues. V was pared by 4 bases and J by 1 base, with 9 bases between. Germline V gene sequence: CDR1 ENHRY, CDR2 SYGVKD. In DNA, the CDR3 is TGTGCCATCAGTGTGTCGAAGGGCACAGATACGCAGTATTTT. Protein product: CAISVSKGTDTQYF.

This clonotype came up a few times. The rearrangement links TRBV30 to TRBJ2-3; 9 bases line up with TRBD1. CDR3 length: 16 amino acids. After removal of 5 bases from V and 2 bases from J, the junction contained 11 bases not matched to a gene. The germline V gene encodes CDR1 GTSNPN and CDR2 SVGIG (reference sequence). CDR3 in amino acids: CAWDEPGQGITDTQYF. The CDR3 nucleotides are TGTGCCTGGGATGAACCGGGACAGGGCATCACAGATACGCAGTATTTT.

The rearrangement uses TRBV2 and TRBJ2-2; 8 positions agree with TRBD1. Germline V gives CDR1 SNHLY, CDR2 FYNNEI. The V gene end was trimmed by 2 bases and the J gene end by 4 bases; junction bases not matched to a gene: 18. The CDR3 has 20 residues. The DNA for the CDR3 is TGTGCCAGCAGTGAATTCCGGGACAGGCTTCAGAGTGAGAGCACCGGGGAGCTGTTTTTT. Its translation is CASSEFRDRLQSESTGELFF.

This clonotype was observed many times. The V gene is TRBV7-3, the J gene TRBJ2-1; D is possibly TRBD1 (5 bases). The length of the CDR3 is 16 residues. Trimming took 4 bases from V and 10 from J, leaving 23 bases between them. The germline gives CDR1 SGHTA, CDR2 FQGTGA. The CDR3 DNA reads TGTGCCAGCAGCTCATCCCCGACGGTTATTGGGGCGGAGCAGTTCTTC. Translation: CASSSSPTVIGAEQFF.

CDR3 DNA sequence: TGCAGTGCTAGAGGACTAGCGGGGCAAAGCTCCTACAATGAGCAGTTCTTC. Translation gives CSARGLAGQSSYNEQFF. J is TRBJ2-1 and V is TRBV20-1; the match to TRBD2 covers 11 bases. Germline CDR1 is DFQATT and CDR2 is SNEGSKA (reference sequence). This CDR3 spans 17 amino acids. V was pared by 1 base and J by 0 bases, with 5 bases of the junction left unmatched.

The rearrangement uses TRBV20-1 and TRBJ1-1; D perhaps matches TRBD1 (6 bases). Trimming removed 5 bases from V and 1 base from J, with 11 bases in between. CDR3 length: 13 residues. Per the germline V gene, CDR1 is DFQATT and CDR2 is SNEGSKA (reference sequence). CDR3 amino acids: CSAPGQRNTEAFF. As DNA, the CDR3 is TGCAGTGCTCCGGGACAACGGAACACTGAAGCTTTCTTT.

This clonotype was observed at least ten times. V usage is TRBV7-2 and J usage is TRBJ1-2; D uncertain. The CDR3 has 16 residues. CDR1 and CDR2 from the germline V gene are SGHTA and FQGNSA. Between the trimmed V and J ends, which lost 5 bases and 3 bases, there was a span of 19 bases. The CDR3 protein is CASSLAGDPGDYGYTF. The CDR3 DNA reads TGTGCCAGCAGCCTCGCCGGAGATCCCGGGGACTATGGCTACACCTTC.

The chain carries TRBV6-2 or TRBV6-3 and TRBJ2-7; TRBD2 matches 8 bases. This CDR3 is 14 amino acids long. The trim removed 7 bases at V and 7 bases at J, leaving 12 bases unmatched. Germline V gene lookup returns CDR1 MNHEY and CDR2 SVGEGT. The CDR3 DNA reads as TGTGCCAGCACCCCCAGCGGGAGTTACAATGAGCAGTACTTC. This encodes CASTPSGSYNEQYF.

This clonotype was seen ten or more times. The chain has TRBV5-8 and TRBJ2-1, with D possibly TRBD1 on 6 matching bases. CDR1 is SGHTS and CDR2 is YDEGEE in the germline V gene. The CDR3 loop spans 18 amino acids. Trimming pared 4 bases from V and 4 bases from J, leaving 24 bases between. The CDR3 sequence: CASSRGQTLGVGYNEQFF. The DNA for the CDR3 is TGTGCCAGCAGCCGTGGACAGACCTTGGGGGTTGGTTACAATGAGCAGTTCTTC. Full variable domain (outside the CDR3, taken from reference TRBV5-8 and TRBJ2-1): EAGVTQSPTHLIKTRGQQATLRCSPISGHTSVYWYQQALGLGLQFLLWYDEGEERNRGNFPPRFSGRQFPNYSSELNVNALELEDSALYLCASSRGQTLGVGYNEQFFGPGTRLTVL.

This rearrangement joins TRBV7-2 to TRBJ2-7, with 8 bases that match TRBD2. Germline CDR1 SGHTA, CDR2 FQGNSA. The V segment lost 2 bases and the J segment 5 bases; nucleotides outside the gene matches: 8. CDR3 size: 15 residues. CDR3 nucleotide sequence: TGTGCCAGCAGCTTAAACGGGGGGGCCTTCAACGAGCAGTACTTC. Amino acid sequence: CASSLNGGAFNEQYF.

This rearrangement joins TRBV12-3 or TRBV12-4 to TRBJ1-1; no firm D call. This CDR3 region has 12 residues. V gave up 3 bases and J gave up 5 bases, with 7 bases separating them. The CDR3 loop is CASSLAQTEAFF. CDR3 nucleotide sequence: TGTGCCAGCAGTTTGGCACAGACTGAAGCTTTCTTT.

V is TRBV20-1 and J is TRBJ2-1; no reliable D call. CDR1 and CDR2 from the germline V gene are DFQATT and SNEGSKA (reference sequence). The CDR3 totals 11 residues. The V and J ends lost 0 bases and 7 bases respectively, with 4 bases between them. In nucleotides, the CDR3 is TGCAGTGCTAGAGACTGGAATGAGCAGTTCTTC. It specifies CSARDWNEQFF.

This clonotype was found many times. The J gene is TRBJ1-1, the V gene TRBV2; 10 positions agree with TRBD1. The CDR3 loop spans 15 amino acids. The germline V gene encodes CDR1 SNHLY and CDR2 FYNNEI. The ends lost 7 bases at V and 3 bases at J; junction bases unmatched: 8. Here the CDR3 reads CASKAPTGGHTEAFF. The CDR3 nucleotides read TGTGCCAGCAAGGCCCCGACAGGGGGCCACACTGAAGCTTTCTTT.

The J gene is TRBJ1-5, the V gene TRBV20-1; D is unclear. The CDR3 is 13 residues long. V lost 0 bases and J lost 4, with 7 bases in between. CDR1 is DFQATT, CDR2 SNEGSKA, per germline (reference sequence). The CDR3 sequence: CSARDLVNQPQHF. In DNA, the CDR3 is TGCAGTGCTAGAGATCTTGTGAATCAGCCCCAGCATTTT.

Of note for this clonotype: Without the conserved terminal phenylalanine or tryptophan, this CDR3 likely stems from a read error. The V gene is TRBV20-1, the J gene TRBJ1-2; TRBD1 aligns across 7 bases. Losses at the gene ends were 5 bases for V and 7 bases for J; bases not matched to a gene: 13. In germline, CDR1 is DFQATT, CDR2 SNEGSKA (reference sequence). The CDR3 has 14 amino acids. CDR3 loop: CSAQHTTGEGGYTC. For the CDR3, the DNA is TGCAGTGCTCAACACACCACAGGGGAGGGTGGCTACACCTGC.

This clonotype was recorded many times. The CDR3 loop is CASSEAPDRNQPQHF. In DNA form, the CDR3 reads TGTGCCAGCAGTGAAGCTCCGGACAGAAATCAGCCCCAGCATTTT. The chain links TRBV2 to TRBJ1-5; tentatively, D is TRBD1 (6 bases). The germline gives CDR1 SNHLY, CDR2 FYNNEI. The CDR3 spans 15 residues. The V and J ends lost 0 bases and 4 bases respectively, with 10 bases between them.

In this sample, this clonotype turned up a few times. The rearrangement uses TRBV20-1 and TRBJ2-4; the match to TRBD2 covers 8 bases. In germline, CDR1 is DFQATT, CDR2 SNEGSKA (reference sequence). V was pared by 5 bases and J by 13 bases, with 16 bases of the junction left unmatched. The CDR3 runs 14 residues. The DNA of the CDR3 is TGCAGTGCTCCCGGGGGGGCTCGAAACAATGAGCAGTACTTC. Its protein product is CSAPGGARNNEQYF.

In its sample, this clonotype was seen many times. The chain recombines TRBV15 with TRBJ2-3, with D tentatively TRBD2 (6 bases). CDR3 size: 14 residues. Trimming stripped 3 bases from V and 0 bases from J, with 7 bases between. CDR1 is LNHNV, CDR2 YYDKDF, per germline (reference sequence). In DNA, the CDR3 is TGTGCCACCAGCAGCGGGGGTAGCACAGATACGCAGTATTTT. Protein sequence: CATSSGGSTDTQYF.